A selection of T cell receptor beta chains follows, all from one sample in a study of CD8 T cells in Susac syndrome. TCRdb redid the calling of the immunoSEQ multiplex PCR reads with MiXCR, one entry per CDR3 protein. The sample has 85,000 to 95,000 distinct CDR3 sequences, 85% to 95% seen once. The sequenced sample consisted of CD4+ T cells from PBMCs. These receptors were obtained from a human donor with Susac syndrome. Both conserved end residues are trimmed from each CDR3.

v_call,j_call,cdr3_aa
TRBV11-1,TRBJ2-5,ASSLVGIQTQY
TRBV12-3/TRBV12-4,TRBJ1-2,ASGGLRYGYT
TRBV20-1,TRBJ2-5,SASQQGETQY
TRBV28,TRBJ2-7,ASSPGTGASSYEQY
TRBV9,TRBJ2-5,ASSFGQGKETQY
TRBV5-4,TRBJ2-2,ASSQTYTGELF
TRBV13,TRBJ2-7,ASSLVGQGLYEQY
TRBV28,TRBJ2-6,ASSPGGAGANVLT
TRBV18,TRBJ2-3,ASSPGASSTDTQY
TRBV5-1,TRBJ2-5,ASSLRGGFGETQY
TRBV12-3/TRBV12-4,TRBJ1-5,ASSQYLTAVLDQPQH
TRBV20-1,TRBJ2-3,SARDAQRGTDTQY
TRBV7-2,TRBJ2-7,ASSLFSGRRTYEQY
TRBV15,TRBJ1-1,ATREERDRWTEAF
TRBV9,TRBJ1-3,ASSAGGPSSGNTIY
TRBV5-4,TRBJ2-3,ASSLRLATNTQY
TRBV28,TRBJ1-6,ASSLVGVLNSPLH
TRBV7-2,TRBJ1-5,ASSLTGGYNQPQH
TRBV7-2,TRBJ1-1,ASSLSGSPSEAF
TRBV5-1,TRBJ2-3,ASSSLGGRGSTDTQY
TRBV12-3/TRBV12-4,TRBJ1-2,ASSRGGNGYT
TRBV18,TRBJ2-4,ASSLDSLAKNIQY
TRBV3-1,TRBJ2-5,ASSRPGRQETQY
TRBV20-1,TRBJ1-3,SASGSESSGNTIY
TRBV7-2,TRBJ1-6,ASTGFRFGTEDSPLH
TRBV19,TRBJ2-5,ASRQSGETQY
TRBV29-1,TRBJ2-2,SVERTGGYTGELF
TRBV5-4,TRBJ2-5,ASSLPFGGETQY
TRBV20-1,TRBJ2-1,SAPSARRYNEQF
TRBV27,TRBJ2-3,ASSRQGSGSTDTQY
TRBV2,TRBJ2-5,ASSPTGVPQY
TRBV2,TRBJ2-7,ATAPGGPYEQY
TRBV2,TRBJ1-6,ASTRVSPLH
TRBV5-8,TRBJ2-7,ASSTSDLPSYEQY
TRBV30,TRBJ2-5,AWRGETQY
TRBV29-1,TRBJ1-5,SVEVSSNQPQH
TRBV5-5,TRBJ1-6,ASSRTPIGNSPLH
TRBV28,TRBJ2-5,ASSLAGTAQETQY
TRBV6-5,TRBJ1-1,ASSYFSASVGENTEAF
TRBV5-6,TRBJ1-2,ASFRTGPDYGYT
TRBV9,TRBJ2-1,ASSPRQGNEQF
TRBV2,TRBJ2-7,ASSDVQGAYEQY
TRBV30,TRBJ2-1,AWNSLQASFNEQF
TRBV19,TRBJ1-5,ASRAPGQGNQPQH
TRBV20-1,TRBJ2-5,SASPGGLGETQY
TRBV14,TRBJ2-1,ASSQDLVGTRQF
TRBV11-2,TRBJ2-7,ASSSLREGEQY
TRBV20-1,TRBJ2-7,SARGVFGPSPSYEQY
TRBV29-1,TRBJ1-2,SVSRGNGYT
TRBV15,TRBJ1-2,ATSREGYGYT